These T cell receptor beta chains were read from a single sample in a study of blood T cell repertoires in COVID-19. Sequencing used immunoSEQ multiplex PCR; TCRdb keeps in-frame clones, though not all of them. Seen here are about 73,000 clones, 85% to 90% observed once, and the top ten hold approximately 9%. Source material: peripheral blood. The source of these receptors is an older man with acute or convalescent COVID-19. Each CDR3 is given with its conserved first and last residue. A D gene is named only where the DNA matches it firmly. Size values are once, few and many counts, or a class for expanded clones, and some rows have none.

J	size	V	D	CDR3	DNA
TRBJ2-2	-	TRBV5-4	TRBD1	CASSLGQGYTGELFF	TGTGCCAGCAGCCTGGGACAGGGATACACCGGGGAGCTGTTTTTT
TRBJ2-1	-	TRBV19	TRBD2	CASSRLLAGGSGDEQFF	TGTGCCAGTAGTAGACTACTAGCGGGGGGATCTGGGGATGAGCAGTTCTTC
TRBJ2-2	-	TRBV5-1	TRBD2	CASSSTSGRGPNTGELFF	TGCGCCAGCAGCTCAACTAGCGGGAGGGGGCCGAACACCGGGGAGCTGTTTTTT
TRBJ1-3	-	TRBV19	-	CASSSTVGNTIYF	TGTGCCAGTAGTTCGACAGTAGGAAACACCATATATTTT
TRBJ1-1	-	TRBV7-9	-	CASSPLQGSTEAFF	TGTGCCAGCAGCCCCCTTCAGGGTAGCACTGAAGCTTTCTTT
TRBJ1-2	-	TRBV27	TRBD1	CASRVDRDDYGYTF	TGTGCCAGCAGGGTGGACAGGGATGACTATGGCTACACCTTC
TRBJ2-2	-	TRBV5-1	-	CASSQGHTNTGELFF	TGCGCCAGCAGCCAGGGACACACGAACACCGGGGAGCTGTTTTTT
TRBJ1-2	-	TRBV12-3/TRBV12-4	TRBD1	CASSLGGTGGYTF	TGTGCCAGCAGTTTGGGGGGGACAGGGGGCTACACCTTC
TRBJ2-1	-	TRBV5-1	TRBD2	CASSLVLAGVGLSEQFF	TGCGCCAGCAGCTTGGTACTAGCGGGAGTGGGTCTCAGTGAGCAGTTCTTC
TRBJ2-2	-	TRBV30	-	CAWSRGATGELFF	TGTGCCTGGAGTAGGGGTGCCACCGGGGAGCTGTTTTTT
TRBJ2-1	-	TRBV20-1	TRBD1	CSALQGAREFF	TGCAGTGCTTTACAGGGGGCGAGGGAGTTCTTC
TRBJ1-1	-	TRBV3-1/TRBV3-2	-	CASSQVGGNTEAFF	TGTGCCAGCAGCCAAGTGGGGGGTAACACTGAAGCTTTCTTT
TRBJ2-1	-	TRBV19	-	CASRRQGSYNEQFF	TGTGCCAGTAGAAGGCAGGGCTCCTACAATGAGCAGTTCTTC
TRBJ2-1	once	TRBV24-1	-	CATSDLTPRNEQFF	TGTGCCACCAGTGATTTAACCCCCAGGAATGAGCAGTTCTTC
TRBJ1-2	-	TRBV18	-	CASSPMDGGLTF	TGTGCCAGCTCACCGATGGACGGGGGGCTTACCTTC
TRBJ1-6	-	TRBV30	-	CAWSGQINSPLHF	TGTGCCTGGAGCGGACAGATTAATTCACCCCTCCACTTT
TRBJ2-1	-	TRBV4-1	-	CASSQEGTSPILHEQFF	TGCGCCAGCAGCCAAGAAGGAACTAGCCCCATCCTGCATGAGCAGTTCTTC
TRBJ2-7	-	TRBV2	-	CASSSRGGYEQYF	TGTGCCAGCAGCTCCCGTGGGGGGTACGAGCAGTACTTC
TRBJ2-1	once	TRBV27	TRBD2	CASSVISGRAHNEQFF	TGTGCCAGCAGTGTAATTAGCGGGAGGGCCCACAATGAGCAGTTCTTC